The 8 T cell receptor beta chains below were found in one sample sequenced in a study of blood T cell repertoires in COVID-19. Only in-frame clones appear in the TCRdb table, and some are missing; sequencing was by immunoSEQ multiplex PCR. This sample has roughly 180,000 clones, with roughly 84% found just once. The sequenced sample consisted of PBMCs or T cells enriched from blood (not recorded which). The source is a man in his fifties or sixties who had recovered from COVID-19.

The chain employs TRBV27 and TRBJ1-6; maybe TRBD1 (6 bases). Between the trimmed V and J ends, which lost 8 bases and 9 bases, there was a span of 14 bases. The CDR3 is made up of 13 amino acids. CDR1 MNHEY and CDR2 SMNVEV come from the germline V gene (reference sequence). The CDR3, as DNA: TGTGCCAGCGGAGGGGGAGGGCGTTCACCCCTCCACTTT. Its translation is CASGGGGRSPLHF.

This clone was found once. The chain is built from TRBV6-5 and TRBJ2-2; D is perhaps TRBD1 (5 bases). V dropped 6 bases and J dropped 5 bases, with 13 bases sitting between them. There are 14 residues in the CDR3. Germline assignment: CDR1 MNHEY and CDR2 SVGAGI. The CDR3 loop is CASSRDSVTGELFF. Written as DNA, the CDR3 is TGTGCCAGCAGCAGGGATAGTGTTACCGGGGAGCTGTTTTTT.

The rearrangement links TRBV4-1 to TRBJ1-4; D uncertain. The length of the CDR3 is 15 residues. CDR1 and CDR2 from the germline V gene are MGHRA and YSYEKL. The V end was cut by 4 bases, the J end by 7 bases, with 16 bases between. The CDR3 loop reads CASSLARGGGEKLFF. For the CDR3, the DNA is TGCGCCAGCAGCCTCGCCAGAGGAGGCGGTGAAAAACTGTTTTTT.

This chain joins TRBV25-1 and TRBJ2-1; maybe TRBD1 (5 bases). The CDR3 runs to 14 residues. Germline lookup yields CDR1 MGHDK and CDR2 SYGVNS. V was trimmed by 1 base and J by 9 bases, leaving 13 bases between them. The CDR3 nucleotides read TGTGCCAGCAGTGAATGGGGCAGGTCCACTGAGCAGTTCTTC. This sequence encodes CASSEWGRSTEQFF.

For the CDR3, the DNA is TGTGCCAGCAGTAGGAAGACTAGCTCCTACGAGCAGTACTTC. The encoded protein is CASSRKTSSYEQYF. The V and J genes are TRBV27 and TRBJ2-7, with D perhaps matching TRBD2 (6 bases). The CDR3 extends over 14 amino acids. The V gene's germline CDR1 is MNHEY and CDR2 SMNVEV (reference sequence). Trimming removed 5 bases from V and 0 bases from J, with 11 bases in between.

The chain employs TRBV29-1 and TRBJ2-7; weak D call: TRBD2 (5 bases). Germline CDR1 reads SQVTM; CDR2 reads ANQGSEA. The CDR3 length is 13 residues. The germline V and J ends were trimmed by 1 base and 0 bases, with 7 bases remaining between them. CDR3 residues: CSVEGLSSYEQYF. As DNA, the CDR3 is TGCAGCGTTGAAGGACTAAGCTCCTACGAGCAGTACTTC.

This chain links TRBV11-2 with TRBJ2-5; 7 bases are a match to TRBD2. The CDR3 runs to 15 residues. Germline CDR1 reads SGHAT; CDR2 reads FQNNGV. V gave up 1 base and J gave up 5 bases; unmatched junction bases: 7. Written as DNA, the CDR3 is TGTGCCAGCAGCTTAGGTGGGAGGGCCTCGGAGACCCAGTACTTC. The encoded protein is CASSLGGRASETQYF.

The chain combines TRBV25-1 with TRBJ2-1; 12 nucleotides align to TRBD2. The length of the CDR3 is 16 residues. CDR1 and CDR2 from the germline V gene are MGHDK and SYGVNS. The ends lost 4 bases at V and 3 bases at J; junction bases unmatched: 4. The CDR3 is CASSAPGLAGYNEQFF. CDR3 DNA sequence: TGTGCCAGCAGTGCTCCGGGACTAGCGGGCTACAATGAGCAGTTCTTC.